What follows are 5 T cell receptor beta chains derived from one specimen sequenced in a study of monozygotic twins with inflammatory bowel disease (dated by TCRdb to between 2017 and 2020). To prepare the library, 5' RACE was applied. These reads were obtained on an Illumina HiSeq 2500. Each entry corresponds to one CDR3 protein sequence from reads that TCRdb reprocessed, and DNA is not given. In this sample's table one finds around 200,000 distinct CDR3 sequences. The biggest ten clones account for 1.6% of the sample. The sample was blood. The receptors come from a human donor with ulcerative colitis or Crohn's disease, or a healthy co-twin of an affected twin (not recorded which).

CDR3 sequence: CASTIGRTGNTIYF. V and J are TRBV7-9 and TRBJ1-3. Germline CDR1 and CDR2: SEHNR and FQNEAQ (reference sequence). The CDR3 runs 14 residues. Complete variable domain (other parts from reference TRBV7-9 and TRBJ1-3): DTGVSQNPRHKITKRGQNVTFRCDPISEHNRLYWYRQTLGQGPEFLTYFQNEAQLEKSRLLSDRFSAERPKGSFSTLEIQRTEQGDSAMYLCASTIGRTGNTIYFGEGSWLTVV.

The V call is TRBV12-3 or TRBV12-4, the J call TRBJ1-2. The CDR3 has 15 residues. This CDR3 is CASRESWVSEDGYTF.

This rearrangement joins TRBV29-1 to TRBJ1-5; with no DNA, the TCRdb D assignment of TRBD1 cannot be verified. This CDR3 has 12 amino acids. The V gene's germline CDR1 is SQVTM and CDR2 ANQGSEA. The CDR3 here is CSARGSGQPQHF.

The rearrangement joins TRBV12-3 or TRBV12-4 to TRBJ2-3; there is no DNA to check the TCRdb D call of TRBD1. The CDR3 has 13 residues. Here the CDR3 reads CASKQGPTDTQYF.

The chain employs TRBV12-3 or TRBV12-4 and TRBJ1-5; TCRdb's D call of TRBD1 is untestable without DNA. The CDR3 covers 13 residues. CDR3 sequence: CASWGSSNQPQHF.